This T cell receptor beta chain was captured by sequencing in a study of cytomegalovirus exposure and HLA in healthy donors. Findings and limits, study-wide: It was only CMV serostatus that was available as immune exposure information. As a later analysis showed, a missense DCLRE1C variant was linked to trimming of TCR beta V- and J-genes. Several of the most significant clusters were apparently associated with common viral pathogens in a later analysis.

Trimming took 2 bases from V and 0 from J, leaving 5 bases between them. CDR1 and CDR2 from the germline V gene are MDHEN and SYDVKM. CDR3 length: 13 residues. With respect to this clone: Its antigen is as yet unknown.

The study ran its PCR with 60 Vbeta and 13 Jbeta primers. Clones were read by immunoSEQ multiplex PCR, and TCRdb kept only the in-frame ones, dropping some. The profile shows 120,000 or so clones, approximately 83% of them singletons. The material sequenced was PBMCs. The receptor comes from a man aged 35-49 years in good health and CMV-seronegative. The rearrangement links TRBV28 to TRBJ2-7; D is uncertain. The CDR3 protein is CASSLPGSYEQYF. As DNA, the CDR3 is TGTGCCAGCAGTTTACCCGGCTCCTACGAGCAGTACTTC.